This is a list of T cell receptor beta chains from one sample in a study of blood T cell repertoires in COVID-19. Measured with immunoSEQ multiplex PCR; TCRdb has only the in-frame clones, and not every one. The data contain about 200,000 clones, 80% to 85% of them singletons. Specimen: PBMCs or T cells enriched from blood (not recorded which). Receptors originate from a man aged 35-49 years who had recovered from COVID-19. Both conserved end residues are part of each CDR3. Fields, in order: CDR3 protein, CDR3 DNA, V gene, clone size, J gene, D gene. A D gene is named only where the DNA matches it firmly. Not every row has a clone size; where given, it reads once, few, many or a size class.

CDR3 protein: CASSTTATNEKLFF
CDR3 DNA: TGTGCCAGTAGTACGACAGCGACTAATGAAAAACTGTTTTTT
V gene: TRBV19
clone size: .
J gene: TRBJ1-4
D gene: .

CDR3 protein: CAISDMGDYNSPLHF
CDR3 DNA: TGTGCCATCAGTGATATGGGCGACTATAATTCACCCCTCCACTTT
V gene: TRBV10-3
clone size: .
J gene: TRBJ1-6
D gene: .

CDR3 protein: CAFRQGINEQFF
CDR3 DNA: TGTGCCTTCAGACAGGGTATCAATGAGCAGTTCTTC
V gene: TRBV30
clone size: .
J gene: TRBJ2-1
D gene: TRBD1

CDR3 protein: CASSLNRAGGYTF
CDR3 DNA: TGTGCCAGCAGTTTAAACAGGGCGGGTGGCTACACCTTC
V gene: TRBV12-3/TRBV12-4
clone size: .
J gene: TRBJ1-2
D gene: .

CDR3 protein: CASSDTSVPSAQYF
CDR3 DNA: TGCGCCAGCAGTGACACTAGCGTTCCCTCGGCGCAGTATTTT
V gene: TRBV10-2
clone size: .
J gene: TRBJ2-3
D gene: TRBD2

CDR3 protein: CASSLDASSPLHF
CDR3 DNA: TGTGCCAGCAGCTTAGATGCGAGTTCACCCCTCCACTTT
V gene: TRBV7-6
clone size: .
J gene: TRBJ1-6
D gene: .

CDR3 protein: CASSLAGTGDYGYTF
CDR3 DNA: TGTGCCAGCAGCTTAGCCGGGACAGGGGACTATGGCTACACCTTC
V gene: TRBV7-2
clone size: .
J gene: TRBJ1-2
D gene: TRBD1

CDR3 protein: CASSQNIGQGEPQHF
CDR3 DNA: TGTGCCAGCAGCCAAAATATCGGGCAGGGGGAGCCCCAGCATTTT
V gene: TRBV3-1/TRBV3-2
clone size: .
J gene: TRBJ1-5
D gene: TRBD1

CDR3 protein: CASGGTGGFQPQHF
CDR3 DNA: TGTGCCAGCGGGGGGACAGGGGGCTTCCAGCCCCAGCATTTT
V gene: TRBV2
clone size: once
J gene: TRBJ1-5
D gene: TRBD1

CDR3 protein: CASTPGQGLYEQYF
CDR3 DNA: TGCGCCAGCACCCCCGGACAGGGCCTCTACGAGCAGTACTTC
V gene: TRBV5-1
clone size: .
J gene: TRBJ2-7
D gene: TRBD1

CDR3 protein: CASSNRGGETQYF
CDR3 DNA: TGTGCCAGCAGTAACAGGGGGGGGGAGACCCAGTACTTC
V gene: TRBV6-5
clone size: .
J gene: TRBJ2-5
D gene: .

CDR3 protein: CASSSETSGAAMNTGELFF
CDR3 DNA: TGTGCCAGCAGCTCAGAGACTAGCGGAGCGGCTATGAACACCGGGGAGCTGTTTTTT
V gene: TRBV13
clone size: few
J gene: TRBJ2-2
D gene: TRBD2

CDR3 protein: CASSLSGIQYF
CDR3 DNA: TGTGCCAGCAGTTTATCAGGAATACAGTACTTC
V gene: TRBV12-3/TRBV12-4
clone size: few
J gene: TRBJ2-7
D gene: .

CDR3 protein: CSVSGGGFF
CDR3 DNA: TGCAGCGTTTCGGGGGGAGGGTTCTTC
V gene: TRBV29-1
clone size: few
J gene: TRBJ2-1
D gene: TRBD2

CDR3 protein: CASSVALPGGYGYTF
CDR3 DNA: TGTGCCAGCAGCGTAGCACTACCCGGGGGGTACGGCTACACCTTC
V gene: TRBV9
clone size: .
J gene: TRBJ1-2
D gene: .

CDR3 protein: CASGGGGFNTEAFF
CDR3 DNA: TGTGCCAGCGGCGGAGGGGGCTTCAACACTGAAGCTTTCTTT
V gene: TRBV5-6
clone size: few
J gene: TRBJ1-1
D gene: TRBD1

CDR3 protein: CASSLRGTDTQYF
CDR3 DNA: TGTGCCAGCAGTTTACGAGGCACAGATACGCAGTATTTT
V gene: TRBV12-3/TRBV12-4
clone size: .
J gene: TRBJ2-3
D gene: .

CDR3 protein: CASSQDRVRQYF
CDR3 DNA: TGCGCCAGCAGCCAAGACAGGGTACGCCAGTACTTC
V gene: TRBV4-1
clone size: .
J gene: TRBJ2-7
D gene: .

CDR3 protein: CAFELPGGNEQFF
CDR3 DNA: TGTGCCTTTGAGCTACCCGGGGGCAATGAGCAGTTCTTC
V gene: TRBV5-4
clone size: .
J gene: TRBJ2-1
D gene: .

CDR3 protein: CASSVSEAGYEKLFF
CDR3 DNA: TGTGCCAGCAGCGTTAGTGAGGCAGGGTATGAAAAACTGTTTTTT
V gene: TRBV9
clone size: .
J gene: TRBJ1-4
D gene: .

CDR3 protein: CASSTIPGQVNTEAFF
CDR3 DNA: TGTGCCAGCAGTACTATACCGGGACAGGTGAACACTGAAGCTTTCTTT
V gene: TRBV28
clone size: .
J gene: TRBJ1-1
D gene: TRBD1